One and the same sample provided the 2 T cell receptor beta chains below, sequenced in a study of T cell responses to AZD1222 COVID-19 vaccine. Libraries were prepared by immunoSEQ multiplex PCR; TCRdb keeps only in-frame clonotypes and omits some of them. The repertoire consists of under 150,000 clones, with 88% occurring once and the leading ten covering 15% to 20%. The sample consisted of peripheral blood, taken on day 0 of MenACWY control vaccination. These receptor sequences come from an adult in good health.

The rearrangement joins TRBV19 to TRBJ2-5; D perhaps matches TRBD2 (7 bases). Looked up from germline, CDR1 is LNHDA and CDR2 is SQIVND (reference sequence). V lost 3 bases, J lost 5 bases, and 19 bases lay in between. This CDR3 spans 16 amino acids. The CDR3 spells CASSIGRTARGETQYF. The CDR3 DNA reads as TGTGCCAGTAGTATCGGGAGGACAGCTAGGGGGGAGACCCAGTACTTC.

The genes are TRBV14 and TRBJ2-4; D remains ambiguous. This CDR3 is 16 amino acids long. Looked up from germline, CDR1 is SGHDN and CDR2 is FVKESK. V shed 1 base and J shed 3 bases, with 13 bases lying between them. For the CDR3, the DNA is TGTGCCAGCAGCCAAGGGATGGGGATGGACAAAAACATTCAGTACTTC. Translation: CASSQGMGMDKNIQYF. The full variable domain, with the rest looked up from reference TRBV14 and TRBJ2-4, is EAGVTQFPSHSVIEKGQTVTLRCDPISGHDNLYWYRRVMGKEIKFLLHFVKESKQDESGMPNNRFLAERTGGTYSTLKVQPAELEDSGVYFCASSQGMGMDKNIQYFGAGTRLSVL.